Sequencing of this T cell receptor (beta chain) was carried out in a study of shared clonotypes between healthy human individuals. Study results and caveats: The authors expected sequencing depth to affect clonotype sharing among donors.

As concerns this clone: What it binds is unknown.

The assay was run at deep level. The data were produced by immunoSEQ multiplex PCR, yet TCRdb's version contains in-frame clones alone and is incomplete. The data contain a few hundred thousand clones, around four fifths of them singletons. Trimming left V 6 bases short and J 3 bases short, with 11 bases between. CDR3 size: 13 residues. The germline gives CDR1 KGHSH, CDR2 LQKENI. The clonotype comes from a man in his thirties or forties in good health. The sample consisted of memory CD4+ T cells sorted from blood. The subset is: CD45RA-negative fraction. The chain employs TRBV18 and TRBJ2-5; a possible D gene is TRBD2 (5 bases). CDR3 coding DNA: TGTGCCAGCTCCCAAGGACTGGAAGAGACCCAGTACTTC. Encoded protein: CASSQGLEETQYF. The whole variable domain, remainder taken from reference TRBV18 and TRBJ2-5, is NAGVMQNPRHLVRRRGQEARLRCSPMKGHSHVYWYRQLPEEGLKFMVYLQKENIIDESGMPKERFSAEFPKEGPSILRIQQVVRGDSAAYFCASSQGLEETQYFGPGTRLLVL.